This TCR beta chain was documented in a study of CD8+CD57+ T cells in acquired aplastic anemia. Looking at the study overall: Yields of DNA that came from sorted CD4+ and CD8+ cells averaged approximately 3.2 ug. Reads per healthy sample averaged approximately 10 million (CD4+) and some 11 million (CD8+).

This clonotype was observed many times. What it binds is unknown. General study findings and limits: About 27 CD8+ CDR3 sequences were shared between patients and controls.

The CDR3 has 12 residues. Trimming cost V 0 bases and J 9 bases, with 7 bases left between them. The V gene's germline CDR1 is SGDLS and CDR2 YYNGEE. Profiling of TCR beta VDJ combinations and CDR3 sequences used genomic DNA as template. TCRdb recomputed calls from the reads with MiXCR, one row per CDR3 protein. This table holds about 68,000 distinct CDR3 sequences, roughly half found once. The sample consisted of sorted CD4+, CD8+, or CD8+CD57+ T cells (not recorded which) from PBMCs. The TCR sequence derives from a human donor in good health, serving as a control. The J gene is TRBJ2-1, the V gene TRBV9; no clear D gene. CDR3 sequence reads: CASSVGSGEQFF. Written as DNA, the CDR3 is TGTGCCAGCAGCGTAGGTTCGGGTGAGCAGTTCTTC.